Listed below are T cell receptor beta chains from one sample, sequenced in a study of T-cell memory formation after mild COVID-19. TCRdb passed the 5' RACE reads through MiXCR, listing each CDR3 protein once. This sample has about 340,000 distinct CDR3 sequences, with roughly 21% found just once. Sequencing input: PBMCs or a T cell subset sorted from them (not recorded which). The receptors here all came from an adult woman who had mild COVID-19 (a few samples of this study predate the infection). Cell type and time point are not known. Each CDR3 is given with its conserved first and last residue. D genes are given only for firm matches. Clone sizes are given selectively: once, few, many, or a class where the clone is expanded.

TRBV5-5,few,TRBJ2-7,.,CASSPEGVAYEQYF,TGTGCCAGCAGCCCGGAAGGGGTGGCTTACGAGCAGTACTTC
TRBV27,many,TRBJ1-5,TRBD1,CASRGGQYSNQPQHF,TGTGCCAGCAGGGGGGGACAGTATAGCAATCAGCCCCAGCATTTT
TRBV4-2,.,TRBJ1-3,TRBD1,CASSHRGLSGNTIYF,TGTGCCAGCAGCCACAGGGGGCTCTCTGGAAACACCATATATTTT
TRBV2,.,TRBJ2-3,TRBD2,CASSFRLAASTDTQYF,TGTGCCAGCAGTTTTCGACTAGCAGCTAGCACAGATACGCAGTATTTT
TRBV5-1,many,TRBJ2-1,.,CASSAHNEQFF,TGCGCCAGCTCGGCCCACAATGAGCAGTTCTTC
TRBV7-9,few,TRBJ1-2,.,CASSLAISNYGYTF,TGTGCCAGCAGCTTAGCGATCAGTAACTATGGCTACACCTTC
TRBV30,few,TRBJ2-1,.,CAWSTLPGSFGYNEQFF,TGTGCCTGGAGTACCCTCCCGGGGTCTTTTGGCTACAATGAGCAGTTCTTC
TRBV7-8,.,TRBJ1-1,TRBD1,CASSPDRQRNTEAFF,TGTGCCAGCAGCCCGGACAGGCAGAGGAACACTGAAGCTTTCTTT
TRBV20-1,.,TRBJ2-2,TRBD1,CSASLRTGVAGELFF,TGCAGTGCTAGCCTCAGGACAGGGGTCGCCGGGGAGCTGTTTTTT
TRBV6-5,.,TRBJ1-2,TRBD1,CASSLRNPGQGTITF,TGTGCCAGCAGCCTAAGAAATCCGGGACAGGGGACGATCACCTTC
TRBV2,few,TRBJ2-7,.,CAAGLLYEQYF,TGTGCCGCGGGGCTATTATACGAGCAGTACTTC
TRBV5-1,.,TRBJ1-1,.,CASSLVLSGNTEAFF,TGCGCCAGCAGTTTGGTCCTCTCAGGGAACACTGAAGCTTTCTTT
TRBV7-8,few,TRBJ2-4,TRBD2,CASNRGGGPIAKNIQYF,TGTGCCAGCAACCGGGGGGGCGGCCCAATAGCCAAAAACATTCAGTACTTC
TRBV29-1,few,TRBJ2-1,.,CSVLWTFREQFF,TGCAGCGTCCTATGGACTTTCCGTGAGCAGTTCTTC
TRBV7-8,once,TRBJ2-7,.,CASLGPANEQYF,TGTGCCAGCCTGGGACCTGCAAACGAGCAGTACTTC
TRBV11-2,many,TRBJ2-3,TRBD2,CASSLFQGLAADTDTQYF,TGTGCCAGCAGCTTATTTCAGGGACTAGCGGCTGACACAGATACGCAGTATTTT
TRBV9,few,TRBJ2-6,TRBD1,CASSVPRQGYSGANVLTF,TGTGCCAGCAGTGTTCCCCGACAGGGATACTCTGGGGCCAACGTCCTGACTTTC
TRBV7-9,many,TRBJ1-4,.,CASSPPLGGANEKLFF,TGTGCCAGCAGCCCACCCCTTGGGGGTGCAAATGAAAAACTGTTTTTT
TRBV2,few,TRBJ1-1,.,CASSAWTATTEAFF,TGTGCCAGCAGCGCCTGGACAGCCACCACTGAAGCTTTCTTT
TRBV7-2,.,TRBJ2-7,TRBD2,CASSLTSGERGAYEQYF,TGTGCCAGCAGCTTGACTAGCGGGGAGCGGGGGGCCTACGAGCAGTACTTC
TRBV20-1,few,TRBJ2-5,TRBD2,CSAQAGGLETQYF,TGCAGTGCGCAAGCGGGGGGGCTTGAGACCCAGTACTTC
TRBV30,few,TRBJ2-2,.,CAWSGQYTGELFF,TGTGCCTGGAGCGGACAGTACACCGGGGAGCTGTTTTTT
TRBV5-1,.,TRBJ1-2,.,CASSPHLDNYGYTF,TGCGCCAGCAGCCCGCATCTGGACAACTATGGCTACACCTTC
TRBV6-2/TRBV6-3,few,TRBJ2-7,.,CASRTTNQAYRGHEQYF,TGTGCCAGCAGGACGACCAACCAGGCTTACAGAGGTCACGAGCAGTACTTC
TRBV5-6,many,TRBJ2-5,.,CASSLGGPETQYF,TGTGCCAGCAGCTTGGGGGGTCCAGAGACCCAGTACTTC
TRBV7-9,few,TRBJ2-1,TRBD2,CASSLWGGNEQFF,TGTGCCAGCAGCTTATGGGGGGGCAATGAGCAGTTCTTC